These 10 T cell receptor beta chains originate from one sample sequenced in a study of CDR3 diversity in severe acne. TCRdb passed the PCR reads through MiXCR, listing each CDR3 protein once. The sample contains roughly 93,000 distinct CDR3 sequences, 45% to 50% of which appear only once. Material: blood. Receptors originate from a male donor with severe acne vulgaris.

As to this clonotype: No conserved phenylalanine or tryptophan ends this CDR3, so it is likely a read error. The chain recombines TRBV9 with TRBJ1-3; D might be TRBD1 (5 bases). V lost 0 bases and J 4 bases, leaving 11 bases between the germline ends. Germline V gene sequence: CDR1 SGDLS, CDR2 YYNGEE. The CDR3 totals 15 residues. The CDR3: CASSVGGSSGNTIYL. The CDR3 bases are TGTGCCAGCAGCGTAGGGGGGTCATCGGGAAACACCATATATCTT.

Comment on this clonotype: Being one base from a much bigger clone, this may be a read error. The CDR3 sequence: CASGSGTGDSQPQHF. Written as DNA, the CDR3 is TGTGCCAGCGGTTCCGGGACAGGGGACAGTCAGCCCCAGCATTTT. This rearrangement joins TRBV6-5 to TRBJ1-5, with 10 bases aligning to TRBD1. The CDR3 is 15 amino acids. Germline loops: CDR1 MNHEY, CDR2 SVGAGI. Trimming cost V 8 bases and J 6 bases; bases outside gene matches: 10.

V and J are TRBV10-2 and TRBJ2-5, with 11 bases aligning to TRBD2. The CDR3 totals 15 residues. Trimming cost V 8 bases and J 0 bases; bases outside gene matches: 5. Germline V lookup: CDR1 WSHSY, CDR2 SAAADI. CDR3 coding DNA: TGCGCCAGCGTGAGGGGACTAGCGGACCAAGAGACCCAGTACTTC. Amino acid sequence: CASVRGLADQETQYF.

This clonotype was observed at least ten times. V usage is TRBV29-1 and J usage is TRBJ2-1; D gene unclear. The germline gives CDR1 SQVTM, CDR2 ANQGSEA. Trimming removed 2 bases from V and 5 bases from J, with 7 bases in between. CDR3 size: 12 residues. CDR3 in amino acids: CSVELGHNEQFF. The CDR3 region has the DNA TGCAGCGTTGAACTCGGCCACAATGAGCAGTTCTTC.

The chain links TRBV20-1 to TRBJ1-5, with D tentatively TRBD1 (5 bases). Germline CDR1 and CDR2: DFQATT and SNEGSKA (reference sequence). This CDR3 contains 16 residues. V lost 2 bases, J lost 3 bases, and 17 bases lay in between. This CDR3 is CSARYKGRPFNQPQHF. Here the CDR3 DNA reads TGCAGTGCTAGATATAAGGGACGGCCGTTCAATCAGCCCCAGCATTTT.

This chain uses TRBV25-1 with TRBJ2-1; no reliable D call. V gave up 7 bases and J gave up 13 bases, with 14 bases separating them. The germline gives CDR1 MGHDK, CDR2 SYGVNS. The length of the CDR3 is 11 residues. DNA of the CDR3: TGTGCCAGCACCCTGGGCCTCGGACAGTTCTTC. This translates into CASTLGLGQFF.

V is TRBV20-1 and J is TRBJ2-7; TRBD1 agrees at 9 bases. After removal of 5 bases from V and 3 bases from J, the junction contained 2 bases not matched to a gene. The V gene's germline CDR1 is DFQATT and CDR2 SNEGSKA (reference sequence). CDR3 size: 12 residues. The CDR3 here is CSALTGGYEQYF. CDR3 in DNA: TGCAGTGCTCTGACAGGGGGCTACGAGCAGTACTTC.

This rearrangement joins TRBV2 to TRBJ1-2; D may be TRBD1 (6 bases). CDR1 SNHLY and CDR2 FYNNEI come from the germline V gene. With 7 bases removed from V and 6 bases from J, the gap between germline ends came to 12 bases. This CDR3 is built from 12 residues. The DNA of the CDR3 is TGTGCCAGCACTGGAGGGGGGGATGGCTACACCTTC. This translates into CASTGGGDGYTF.

This clonotype was seen a handful of times. Just one base apart from a much larger clone, this may be a read error. The chain employs TRBV20-1 and TRBJ2-1, with D possibly TRBD1 on 7 matching bases. Germline CDR1 DFQATT, CDR2 SNEGSKA (reference sequence). V lost 6 bases and J 2 bases, leaving 17 bases between the germline ends. This CDR3 is built from 15 residues. This chain's CDR3 is CSASPGGSPYNEQFF. DNA of the CDR3: TGCAGTGCCTCCCCAGGGGGGAGCCCCTACAATGAGCAGTTCTTC.

V gene TRBV20-1 combines with J gene TRBJ2-7, with 9 bases aligning to TRBD2. In germline, CDR1 is DFQATT, CDR2 SNEGSKA (reference sequence). This CDR3 is 11 amino acids long. Unmatched junction bases numbered 3, after V lost 8 bases and J lost 4 bases. The CDR3 protein is CSTLAGYEQYF. CDR3 coding DNA: TGCAGTACTCTAGCGGGGTACGAGCAGTACTTC.